This record covers a single TCR beta chain. This clonotype was observed at least ten times. Its antigen specificity is not known. It has no much larger one-base neighbor in the sample; base qualities were not kept. Ophthalmopathy patients had moderately to severely active disease, with a Clinical Activity Score of 3 or more, a NOSPECS grade of 4 or more, and a disease duration of less than 3 months. The study excluded patients with uncontrolled infections, other autoimmune diseases, pregnancy or lactation. Diagnoses relied on clinical symptoms, serum thyroxine and TRAb, thyroid ultrasound and orbital computed tomography. PBMCs were isolated from 10 ml of fresh peripheral blood by Ficoll-Paque density gradient centrifugation. Total RNA was extracted with Trizol reagent, and quality was checked on an Agilent 2100 Bioanalyzer. The sample is drawn from a study of T cells in Graves' hyperthyroidism and ophthalmopathy (dated by TCRdb to 2018 to 2020). Regarding the research as a whole: Peripheral blood samples were taken at the time of initial diagnosis, prior to any treatment. The 75 to 100 discovery patients were divided at random into training and test sets in a 7:3 ratio. A discovery cohort of about 96 patients, approximately 45 with Graves' ophthalmopathy and roughly 59 with stable Graves' hyperthyroidism, was used to find distinguishing TCR V-J signatures. Prospective prediction of ophthalmopathy was tested in an independent validation cohort of fewer than 20 hyperthyroidism patients and roughly 16 patients who later progressed to ophthalmopathy. Once sampling was done, hyperthyroidism patients were given methimazole at a starting dose of 30 mg daily, whereas ophthalmopathy patients were given high-dose intravenous methylprednisolone. In more than 5 Graves' hyperthyroidism patients, the study also compared T-cell repertoires from thyroid tissue with T-cell repertoires from blood. TCR Vbeta CDR3 sequencing of approximately 140 peripheral blood samples (43 ophthalmopathy, about 75 hyperthyroidism and about 17 progressor patients) is reported in the paper.

The TCR beta CDR3 regions were amplified from the RNA transcripts. For the first round of RT-PCR on the TCR CDR3, the HTBI primer set was used together with the Qiagen OneStep RT-PCR kit. The libraries were constructed in a second round of multiplex PCR and then size-selected and purified. The libraries were sequenced on an Illumina HiSeq2000 using paired-end 100 bp reads. As for how the authors treated the data: SOAPnuke was used to process the raw data, throwing out any read that contained adapters or uncalled bases, had a mean Phred below 15, or lacked an exact constant-primer or identifier match. High-quality paired reads were merged with COPE v1.2.5, and unique nucleotide sequences were defined as clonotypes. Clonotypes were aligned to IMGT TRBV, TRBD and TRBJ reference segments using MiTCR v1.1. The analysis included only V-J combinations with a frequency above 0.0001, which together covered 99% to 99.2% of the repertoires. The TCS score was defined as the ratio of F50 (clonal expansion) to E x V (chaos), calculated using BLOSUM62-based TCRdist between CDR3 peptides within each V-J. Welch's t-statistics and random forest reduced several hundred V-J features to roughly 13, which were used in a naive Bayes classifier (R e1071). The raw public reads went through TCRdb reprocessing: fastp at Q25, MiXCR clone calling, in-frame beta chains kept. Duplicate CDR3 protein sequences are folded into a single record with the most common DNA and genes. For this entry, the V and J calls and clone size follow TCRdb and not the study's own pipeline. The sample table lists around 350,000 distinct CDR3 sequences, 12% to 15% of them with a count of one. The top ten clones comprise roughly a fifth of the sample.

Overall results and qualifications from the work: No statistical method was used to set the sample size in advance, and investigators knew the group allocation. In validation, progression to ophthalmopathy was predicted by the model with about 70% sensitivity and 72% to 85% specificity, a median of 6.5 months before onset. Ophthalmopathy was separated from stable hyperthyroidism by a 13 V-J signature model, with approximately 90% sensitivity and around 81% specificity obtained in cross-validation and 80%/75% obtained in testing. Most expanded thyroid clonotypes (frequency above 0.001) were also detected in blood, suggesting blood repertoires may reflect thyroid immune responses.

V trim: 3 bases; J trim: 0 bases; unmatched bases: 3. The germline V gene provides CDR1 SQVTM and CDR2 ANQGSEA. From cysteine to phenylalanine, the CDR3 is 14 amino acids long. The retained sequence is limited to the CDR3, 42 bases, with the frame set at the first base. The clonotype was recovered from a woman aged 60-75 years with Graves' ophthalmopathy. The sample consisted of blood. This receptor chain uses TRBV29-1 and TRBJ2-3; 7 central nucleotides agree with TRBD2. The nucleotide sequence is given as TGCAGCGTTGAGTCTAGCGGAAGCACAGATACGCAGTATTTT. Translation gives CSVESSGSTDTQYF.